These T cell receptor beta chains were read from a single sample in a study of T-cell memory formation after mild COVID-19. TCRdb ran MiXCR on the 5' RACE reads and lists one entry per CDR3 protein. The table includes 300,000 to 400,000 distinct CDR3 sequences, approximately 13% detected once. Sequenced: PBMCs or a T cell subset sorted from them (not recorded which). The receptors were sampled from a man younger than 30 who had mild COVID-19 (a few samples of this study predate the infection). Cell type and time point are not known. Both conserved end residues are part of each CDR3. Fields, in order: D gene, clone size, J gene, V gene, CDR3 protein, CDR3 DNA. The D gene is left open where the match is weak. Only part of the rows carry a size: once, few, many, or a class if the clone is expanded.

NA,few,TRBJ1-1,TRBV12-3/TRBV12-4,CASTSEWDTEAFF,TGTGCCAGCACCTCCGAGTGGGACACTGAAGCTTTCTTT
NA,few,TRBJ1-6,TRBV3-1,CASSPSYLGRSPLHF,TGTGCCAGCAGCCCGTCCTACTTGGGGAGATCACCCCTCCACTTT
NA,few,TRBJ2-3,TRBV7-2,CASSPSGRVGTDTQYF,TGTGCCAGCAGCCCCAGCGGCAGGGTAGGCACAGATACGCAGTATTTT
NA,few,TRBJ2-3,TRBV5-1,CASSLDSGPGPGDTQYF,TGCGCCAGCAGCTTGGATTCAGGCCCCGGTCCTGGAGATACGCAGTATTTT
TRBD1,many,TRBJ1-1,TRBV20-1,CSARDLLLQGPWTEAFF,TGCAGTGCTAGAGATCTCCTTCTACAGGGGCCGTGGACTGAAGCTTTCTTT
NA,few,TRBJ1-1,TRBV5-1,CASSFQFGNTEAFF,TGCGCCAGCAGCTTTCAGTTCGGAAACACTGAAGCTTTCTTT
NA,NA,TRBJ1-1,TRBV7-2,CASSLVPGWNTEAFF,TGTGCCAGCAGCTTAGTGCCGGGATGGAACACTGAAGCTTTCTTT
TRBD1,few,TRBJ2-1,TRBV7-2,CASSPGTGGKQFF,TGTGCCAGCAGCCCCGGGACAGGGGGCAAGCAGTTCTTC
TRBD1,NA,TRBJ1-1,TRBV7-9,CASSSPIIGTGGTEAFF,TGTGCCAGCAGCTCCCCCATTATCGGGACAGGGGGCACTGAAGCTTTCTTT
NA,NA,TRBJ1-6,TRBV4-2,CASSQDPGTGHGNSPLHF,TGTGCCAGCAGCCAAGATCCGGGAACAGGGCATGGCAATTCACCCCTCCACTTT